This record concerns one T cell receptor (beta chain) sequence. Its antigen is still unknown. Primers included in the PCR were 60 Vbeta and 13 Jbeta primers. Clones were sequenced by immunoSEQ multiplex PCR, and TCRdb holds only the in-frame ones, with some missing. The table counts around 75,000 clones; approximately 0.78% lies in the top ten. These data originate in a study of cytomegalovirus exposure and HLA in healthy donors. Whole-study results and caveats: Most sequenced TCRs were rare (though some public TCRs occurred in many donors). Being indistinguishable, some V segments were excluded, TRBV6-2 and TRBV6-3 among them. For presence/absence analyses, sequencing depth was assumed to be roughly uniform across donors.

Germline CDR1 LGHNA, CDR2 YSLEER. V gave up 3 bases and J gave up 3 bases; unmatched junction bases: 16. The CDR3 runs 19 residues. Sample: PBMCs. This receptor was taken from a boy aged 5 to 17 in good health and CMV-seronegative. The chain links TRBV4-3 to TRBJ2-1; 8 bases map to TRBD1. The CDR3 loop reads CASSQYPGTGDFDYNEQFF. The CDR3 nucleotides are TGCGCCAGCAGCCAGTACCCAGGGACAGGAGATTTCGACTACAATGAGCAGTTCTTC.